Following are 26 T cell receptor beta chains from one sample sequenced in a study of T-cell memory formation after mild COVID-19. A single record per CDR3 protein comes from TCRdb applying MiXCR to the 5' RACE reads. The table shows 500,000 to 550,000 distinct CDR3 sequences, with just over 20% occurring only once. The specimen sequenced was PBMCs or a T cell subset sorted from them (not recorded which). These receptors were obtained from an adult woman who had mild COVID-19 (a few samples of this study predate the infection). Cell type and time point are not known.

This chain links TRBV24-1 with TRBJ2-1; 11 positions agree with TRBD1. CDR1 and CDR2 from the germline V gene are KGHDR and SFDVKD. CDR3 size: 16 residues. The junction had 7 bases not matched to a gene; V was cut back by 6 bases and J by 4 bases. CDR3 in amino acids: CATSSIWDRGYNEQFF. The DNA of the CDR3 is TGTGCCACCAGTTCAATTTGGGACAGGGGGTACAATGAGCAGTTCTTC.

This clonotype was recorded at least ten times. The chain recombines TRBV7-9 with TRBJ2-1; 10 bases map to TRBD2. J lost 8 bases, V lost 1 base, and 11 bases had no gene match. CDR3 length: 17 residues. Germline V gene data show CDR1 as SEHNR and CDR2 as FQNEAQ (reference sequence). CDR3 coding DNA: TGTGCCAGCAGCTTAGGGGCTAGCGGGGGCGCCGGGGATGAGCAGTTCTTC. Translating gives CASSLGASGGAGDEQFF.

The rearrangement links TRBV20-1 to TRBJ1-2; D is undetermined. Germline V lookup: CDR1 DFQATT, CDR2 SNEGSKA (reference sequence). The germline V and J ends were trimmed by 4 bases and 4 bases, with 19 bases remaining between them. This CDR3 is built from 15 residues. The DNA for the CDR3 is TGCAGTGCTACGCCCAGCGGCGACTTAGCCTATGGCTACACCTTC. It is translated as CSATPSGDLAYGYTF.

This clonotype has more than one count but fewer than ten. This chain links TRBV5-6 with TRBJ2-7, with 7 bases lining up with TRBD2. Germline V gives CDR1 SGHDT, CDR2 YYEEEE. The CDR3 has 15 residues. V shed 3 bases and J 3 bases; nucleotides not matched to a gene: 9. The CDR3 nucleotides read TGTGCCAGCAGCTCCAGAGGGCTAGCGGACTACGAGCAGTACTTC. This translates into CASSSRGLADYEQYF.

The V and J genes are TRBV18 and TRBJ2-6, with D hard to call. Germline-derived CDR1 and CDR2 are KGHSH and LQKENI. CDR3 length: 15 amino acids. Trimming took 3 bases from V and 0 from J, leaving 6 bases between them. CDR3 residues: CASSPALSGANVLTF. The DNA of the CDR3 is TGTGCCAGCTCACCGGCCCTCTCTGGGGCCAACGTCCTGACTTTC. The full variable domain, with the rest looked up from reference TRBV18 and TRBJ2-6, is NAGVMQNPRHLVRRRGQEARLRCSPMKGHSHVYWYRQLPEEGLKFMVYLQKENIIDESGMPKERFSAEFPKEGPSILRIQQVVRGDSAAYFCASSPALSGANVLTFGAGSRLTVL.

The V call is TRBV12-3 or TRBV12-4, the J call TRBJ2-7; tentatively, D is TRBD1 (6 bases). The V end was cut by 2 bases, the J end by 3 bases, with 14 bases between. This CDR3 contains 15 residues. This CDR3 is CASSLSGRDNYEQYF. The CDR3 DNA reads TGTGCCAGCAGTTTATCGGGTCGGGACAACTACGAGCAGTACTTC.

The rearrangement uses TRBV2 and TRBJ2-3; D is uncertain. V was cut by 1 base and J by 3 bases, with 5 bases left in between. From germline, CDR1 is SNHLY and CDR2 FYNNEI. This CDR3 region has 13 residues. The CDR3 DNA reads as TGTGCCAGCAGTGAAGAGGTAACAGATACGCAGTATTTT. The encoded protein is CASSEEVTDTQYF.

This clonotype was recorded a few times. The chain couples TRBV7-8 to TRBJ1-1, with D perhaps matching TRBD1 (6 bases). The CDR3 is 14 amino acids. The germline CDR1 and CDR2 sequences are SGHVS and FQNEAQ. Trimming shortened V by 5 bases and J by 4 bases, and 14 bases separated the two germline ends. DNA for the CDR3: TGTGCCAGCAGCCAGGACAGACTCATCACTGAAGCTTTCTTT. The encoded protein is CASSQDRLITEAFF.

The sample holds a few counts of this clonotype. The J gene is TRBJ2-7, the V gene TRBV11-2; 8 bases are shared with TRBD1. This CDR3 is 15 amino acids long. Germline lookup yields CDR1 SGHAT and CDR2 FQNNGV. The junction had 4 bases not matched to a gene; V was cut back by 0 bases and J by 3 bases. CDR3 in DNA: TGTGCCAGCAGCTTAGATCGACAGGGGATCTACGAGCAGTACTTC. The encoded protein is CASSLDRQGIYEQYF.

Only one count was recorded for this clonotype. This chain connects TRBV20-1 to TRBJ2-2, with 9 bases that match TRBD2. There are 15 residues in the CDR3. CDR1 and CDR2 from the germline V gene are DFQATT and SNEGSKA (reference sequence). J lost 4 bases, V lost 1 base, and 4 bases had no gene match. Written as DNA, the CDR3 is TGCAGTGCTAGAGTCGCGGGGGGGGGCACCGGGGAGCTGTTTTTT. Its translation is CSARVAGGGTGELFF.

This clonotype appeared a few times. The chain is built from TRBV6-5 and TRBJ2-3, with unresolved D. CDR3 size: 16 residues. Per germline, CDR1 MNHEY and CDR2 SVGAGI. The germline V and J ends were trimmed by 6 bases and 4 bases, with 20 bases remaining between them. This CDR3 reads CASSQDRGFESDTQYF. For the CDR3, the DNA is TGTGCCAGCAGCCAGGACCGTGGTTTTGAGTCAGATACGCAGTATTTT.

V and J are TRBV11-2 and TRBJ1-4; D unclear. V shed 6 bases and J shed 4 bases, with 9 bases lying between them. From germline, CDR1 is SGHAT and CDR2 FQNNGV. The CDR3 is made up of 13 amino acids. As DNA, the CDR3 is TGTGCCAGCAGTCAGAGTCTTAATGAAAAACTGTTTTTT. Translating it yields CASSQSLNEKLFF.

This chain connects TRBV12-3 or TRBV12-4 to TRBJ1-5, with 7 nucleotides matching TRBD1. Trimming took 6 bases from V and 1 from J; bases not matched to a gene: 9. The CDR3 totals 16 residues. In nucleotides, the CDR3 is TGTGCCAGCAGCCCAGGGGGGGCGCACAGCAATCAGCCCCAGCATTTT. It yields the protein CASSPGGAHSNQPQHF.

V and J are TRBV3-1 and TRBJ2-7; D remains unclear. Germline V gene lookup returns CDR1 LGHDT and CDR2 YNNKEL (reference sequence). The V and J ends lost 7 bases and 3 bases respectively, with 22 bases between them. The CDR3 extends over 16 amino acids. CDR3 nucleotide sequence: TGTGCCAGCACCTCACCCGACCCATACCCGATCTACGAGCAGTACTTC. Translating gives CASTSPDPYPIYEQYF.

The rearrangement links TRBV6-6 to TRBJ2-2, with a weak D call TRBD2 (6 bases). Trimming removed 1 base from V and 5 bases from J, with 8 bases in between. CDR1 and CDR2 (germline): MNHNY, SVGAGI (reference sequence). The CDR3 sequence is 14 residues long. CDR3 loop: CASSYWGRTGELFF. The CDR3, as DNA: TGTGCCAGCAGTTACTGGGGGAGGACCGGGGAGCTGTTTTTT.

V gene TRBV9 combines with J gene TRBJ2-3; D might be TRBD1 or TRBD2, each matching 5 bases. Germline V gene sequence: CDR1 SGDLS, CDR2 YYNGEE. Trimming pared 0 bases from V and 7 bases from J, leaving 15 bases between. CDR3 size: 15 residues. The CDR3 region is CASSVGAGSEYTQYF. For the CDR3, the DNA is TGTGCCAGCAGCGTAGGAGCAGGGAGTGAATATACGCAGTATTTT.

This clonotype has only a few counts. The chain links TRBV29-1 to TRBJ2-1; D ambiguous. V lost 5 bases and J lost 8, with 16 bases in between. Germline V gene lookup returns CDR1 SQVTM and CDR2 ANQGSEA. CDR3 length: 13 amino acids. The CDR3 DNA sequence: TGCAGCGTTTCTCCCCTCCTTTCTGATGAGCAGTTCTTC. Its protein is CSVSPLLSDEQFF.

The V call is TRBV12-3 or TRBV12-4, the J call TRBJ2-7; possibly TRBD1 for D (6 bases). This CDR3 comprises 16 residues. V was clipped by 5 bases and J by 3 bases, with 20 bases between them. The CDR3: CASSPWGGGWGYEQYF. The CDR3 region has the DNA TGTGCCAGCAGTCCGTGGGGTGGGGGCTGGGGCTACGAGCAGTACTTC.

The sample holds one count of this clonotype. The chain uses TRBV10-3 and TRBJ1-2; possibly TRBD1 for D (6 bases). Trimming cost V 4 bases and J 0 bases, with 24 bases left between them. CDR1 and CDR2 (germline): ENHRY, SYGVKD. This CDR3 region has 19 residues. Here the CDR3 DNA reads TGTGCCATCAGTGCAAGTACCGACCGGGACACAACCTCTAACTATGGCTACACCTTC. Encoded protein: CAISASTDRDTTSNYGYTF.

V is TRBV6-1 and J is TRBJ2-3; 9 nucleotides align to TRBD2. Germline CDR1 MNHNS, CDR2 SASEGT. J was trimmed by 5 bases and V by 3 bases; bases with no gene match: 3. CDR3 size: 14 residues. In nucleotides, the CDR3 is TGTGCCAGCAGTGATATTAGCGGGAGAGATACGCAGTATTTT. It codes for CASSDISGRDTQYF.

This clonotype was counted between two and nine times. The gene calls are TRBV9 and TRBJ1-1; a weak D match, TRBD1 (5 bases). V was cut by 0 bases and J by 4 bases, with 13 bases left in between. Germline CDR1 reads SGDLS; CDR2 reads YYNGEE. The CDR3 is 15 residues long. The CDR3 sequence: CASSVGGGAGTEAFF. The CDR3 region has the DNA TGTGCCAGCAGCGTAGGGGGGGGAGCGGGCACTGAAGCTTTCTTT.

This chain links TRBV12-3 or TRBV12-4 with TRBJ1-2; D is possibly TRBD1 (6 bases). Trimming took off 6 bases at V and 7 bases at J, with 15 bases between the two ends. This CDR3 is 13 amino acids long. The CDR3 DNA follows: TGTGCCAGCAGACCAACAGGGCAAGGTGGCTACACCTTC. Translating gives CASRPTGQGGYTF.

This clonotype was picked up many times. This chain links TRBV6-2 or TRBV6-3 with TRBJ2-7; the D gene is possibly TRBD2 (5 bases). The CDR3 has 12 amino acids. V was clipped by 6 bases and J by 3 bases, with 9 bases between them. Germline V gene data show CDR1 as MNHEY and CDR2 as SVGEGT. For the CDR3, the DNA is TGTGCCAGCAGCCCCGGGGTCTACGAGCAGTACTTC. It encodes CASSPGVYEQYF.

In its sample, this clonotype was seen a few times. The rearrangement uses TRBV5-1 and TRBJ2-3; 7 bases are a match to TRBD1. J lost 5 bases, V lost 2 bases, and 5 bases had no gene match. CDR3 length equals 14 residues. CDR1 and CDR2 from the germline V gene are SGHRS and YFSETQ. The CDR3 coding sequence is TGCGCCAGCAGCTTAAATAACAGGGGAGATACGCAGTATTTT. Translating gives CASSLNNRGDTQYF. Filled out from reference TRBV5-1 and TRBJ2-3, the complete variable domain reads KAGVTQTPRYLIKTRGQQVTLSCSPISGHRSVSWYQQTPGQGLQFLFEYFSETQRNKGNFPGRFSGRQFSNSRSEMNVSTLELGDSALYLCASSLNNRGDTQYFGPGTRLTVL.

This clonotype was seen only a few times. This chain connects TRBV12-3 or TRBV12-4 to TRBJ1-1; D is possibly TRBD1 (5 bases). V lost 7 bases to trimming and J lost 5 bases, with 14 bases between them. The CDR3 covers 13 residues. The CDR3 spells CASTSGAGTEAFF. The CDR3 coding sequence is TGTGCCAGCACTTCCGGGGCCGGAACTGAAGCTTTCTTT.

This clonotype came up a few times. The V gene is TRBV4-2, the J gene TRBJ2-2, with D unresolved. The CDR3 contains 15 residues. Germline CDR1 and CDR2: LGHNA and YNFKEQ. V was pared by 4 bases and J by 2 bases, with 11 bases between. CDR3 sequence: CASSLYPTNTGELFF. The CDR3 DNA reads TGTGCCAGCAGCCTTTACCCGACAAACACCGGGGAGCTGTTTTTT.